The next 2 T cell receptor beta chains were all read from a single sample in a study of blood T cells in healthy people across ages. Alongside a J-beta primer mix, a sample-barcoded 5' primer served in a second PCR lasting roughly 7 to 11 cycles. TCRdb re-called the 5' RACE reads through MiXCR, storing one row per CDR3 protein. The sample has about 1.6 million distinct CDR3 sequences, about 32% seen once; the top ten hold approximately 10%. Specimen: blood. The receptor set was obtained from a woman aged 25 to 39 in good health.

The chain recombines TRBV2 with TRBJ2-3; TRBD2 might be the D (6 bases). The CDR3 runs 15 residues. The germline gives CDR1 SNHLY, CDR2 FYNNEI. Trimming removed 3 bases at V and 2 bases at J, with 12 bases between. The chain's CDR3 is CASSEEDYPTDTQYF. The CDR3 DNA reads TGTGCCAGCAGTGAGGAGGACTACCCCACAGATACGCAGTATTTT.

The gene calls are TRBV6-6 and TRBJ2-3, with D possibly TRBD1 on 6 matching bases. The CDR3 consists of 16 residues. Between the trimmed V and J ends, which lost 8 bases and 3 bases, there was a span of 21 bases. Germline CDR1 and CDR2: MNHNY and SVGAGI (reference sequence). This CDR3 reads CASSLWGPGITDTQYF. CDR3 DNA: TGTGCCAGCTCCCTGTGGGGGCCCGGGATAACAGATACGCAGTATTTT.